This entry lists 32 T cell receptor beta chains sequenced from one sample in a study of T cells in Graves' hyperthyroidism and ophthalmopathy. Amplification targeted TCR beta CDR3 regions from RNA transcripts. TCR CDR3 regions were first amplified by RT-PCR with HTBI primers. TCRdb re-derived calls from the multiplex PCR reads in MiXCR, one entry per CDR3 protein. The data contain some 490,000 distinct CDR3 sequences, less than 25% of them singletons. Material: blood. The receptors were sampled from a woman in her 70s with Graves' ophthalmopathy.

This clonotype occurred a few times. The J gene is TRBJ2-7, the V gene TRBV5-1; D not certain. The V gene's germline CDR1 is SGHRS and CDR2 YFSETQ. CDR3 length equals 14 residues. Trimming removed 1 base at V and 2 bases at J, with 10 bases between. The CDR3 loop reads CASSLHHRPYEQYF. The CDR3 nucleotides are TGCGCCAGCAGCTTGCATCACAGACCCTACGAGCAGTACTTC.

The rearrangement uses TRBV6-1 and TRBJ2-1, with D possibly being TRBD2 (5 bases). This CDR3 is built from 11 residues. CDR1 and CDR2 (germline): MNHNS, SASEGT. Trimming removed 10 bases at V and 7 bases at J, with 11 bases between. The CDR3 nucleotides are TGTGCCACACGGGGTCAGAATGAGCAGTTCTTC. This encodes CATRGQNEQFF.

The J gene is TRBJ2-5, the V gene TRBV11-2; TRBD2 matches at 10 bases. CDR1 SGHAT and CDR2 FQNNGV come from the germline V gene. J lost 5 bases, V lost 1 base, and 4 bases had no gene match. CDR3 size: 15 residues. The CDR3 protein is CASSLGVAGGETQYF. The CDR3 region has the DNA TGTGCCAGCAGCTTAGGTGTAGCGGGAGGTGAGACCCAGTACTTC.

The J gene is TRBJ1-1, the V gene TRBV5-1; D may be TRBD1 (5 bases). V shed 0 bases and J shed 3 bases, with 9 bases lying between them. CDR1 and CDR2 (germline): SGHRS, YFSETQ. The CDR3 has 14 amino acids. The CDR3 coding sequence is TGCGCCAGCAGCTTGGTAGTCAGGGACACTGAAGCTTTCTTT. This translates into CASSLVVRDTEAFF.

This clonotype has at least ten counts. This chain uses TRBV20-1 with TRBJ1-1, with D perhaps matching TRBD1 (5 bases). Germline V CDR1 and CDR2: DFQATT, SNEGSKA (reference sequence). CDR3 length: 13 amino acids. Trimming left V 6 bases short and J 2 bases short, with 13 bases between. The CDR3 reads CSANRGSNTEAFF. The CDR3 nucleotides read TGCAGTGCCAACCGGGGGAGTAACACTGAAGCTTTCTTT.

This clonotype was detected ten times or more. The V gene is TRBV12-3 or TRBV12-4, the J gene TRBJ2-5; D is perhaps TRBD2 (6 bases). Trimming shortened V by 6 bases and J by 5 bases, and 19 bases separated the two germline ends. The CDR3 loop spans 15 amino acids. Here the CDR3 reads CASRDGTQPGETQYF. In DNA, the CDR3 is TGTGCCAGCAGGGATGGGACTCAACCGGGGGAGACCCAGTACTTC.

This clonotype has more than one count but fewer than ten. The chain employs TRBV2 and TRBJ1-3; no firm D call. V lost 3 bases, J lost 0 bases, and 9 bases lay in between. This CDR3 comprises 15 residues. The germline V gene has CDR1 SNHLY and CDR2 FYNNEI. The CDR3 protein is CASSDIQYSGNTIYF. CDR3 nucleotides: TGTGCCAGCAGTGATATCCAGTACTCTGGAAACACCATATATTTT.

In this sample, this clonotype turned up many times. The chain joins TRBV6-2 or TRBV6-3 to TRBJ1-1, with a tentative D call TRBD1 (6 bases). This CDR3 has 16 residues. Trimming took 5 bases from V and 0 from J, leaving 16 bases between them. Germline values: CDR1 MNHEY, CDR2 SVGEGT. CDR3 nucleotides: TGTGCCAGCAGTCTAACGCACGACAGGATGAACACTGAAGCTTTCTTT. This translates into CASSLTHDRMNTEAFF.

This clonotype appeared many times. CDR3 protein: CSARDLTTGYEKLFF. CDR3 sequence (DNA): TGCAGTGCTAGAGATCTTACGACAGGGTATGAAAAACTGTTTTTT. The gene calls are TRBV20-1 and TRBJ1-4; TRBD1 agrees at 7 bases. Per the germline V gene, CDR1 is DFQATT and CDR2 is SNEGSKA (reference sequence). Trimming at V came to 0 bases and at J to 6 bases, leaving 7 bases not matched to a gene. The CDR3 has 15 amino acids.

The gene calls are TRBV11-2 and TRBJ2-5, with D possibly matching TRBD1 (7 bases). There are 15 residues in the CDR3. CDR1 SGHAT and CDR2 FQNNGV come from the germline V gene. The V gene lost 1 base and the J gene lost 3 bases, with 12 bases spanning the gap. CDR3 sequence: CASSLGRGQKETQYF. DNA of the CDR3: TGTGCCAGCAGCTTAGGGCGGGGACAGAAAGAGACCCAGTACTTC.

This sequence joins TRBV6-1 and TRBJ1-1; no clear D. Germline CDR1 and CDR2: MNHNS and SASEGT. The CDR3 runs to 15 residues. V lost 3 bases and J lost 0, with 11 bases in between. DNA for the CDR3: TGTGCCAGCAGTGACAGGCCTTTTATGAACACTGAAGCTTTCTTT. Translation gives CASSDRPFMNTEAFF.

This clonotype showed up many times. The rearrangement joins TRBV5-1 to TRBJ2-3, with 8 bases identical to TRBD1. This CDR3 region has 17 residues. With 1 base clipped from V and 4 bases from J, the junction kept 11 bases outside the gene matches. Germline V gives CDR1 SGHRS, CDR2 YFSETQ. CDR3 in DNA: TGCGCCAGCAGCTTGCAACCCAGGGGGCAATCTTCAGATACGCAGTATTTT. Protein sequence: CASSLQPRGQSSDTQYF. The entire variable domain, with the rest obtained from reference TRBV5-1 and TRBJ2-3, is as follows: KAGVTQTPRYLIKTRGQQVTLSCSPISGHRSVSWYQQTPGQGLQFLFEYFSETQRNKGNFPGRFSGRQFSNSRSEMNVSTLELGDSALYLCASSLQPRGQSSDTQYFGPGTRLTVL.

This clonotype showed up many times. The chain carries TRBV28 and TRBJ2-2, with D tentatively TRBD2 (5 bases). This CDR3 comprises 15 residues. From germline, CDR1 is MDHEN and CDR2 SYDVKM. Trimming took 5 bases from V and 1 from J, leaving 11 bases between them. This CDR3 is CASSPRGLNTGELFF. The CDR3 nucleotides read TGTGCCAGCAGTCCTCGAGGACTGAACACCGGGGAGCTGTTTTTT.

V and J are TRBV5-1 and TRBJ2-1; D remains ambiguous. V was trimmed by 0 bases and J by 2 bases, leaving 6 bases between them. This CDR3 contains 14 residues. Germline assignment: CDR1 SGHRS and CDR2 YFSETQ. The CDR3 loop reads CASSLEVTYNEQFF. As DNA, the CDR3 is TGCGCCAGCAGCTTGGAAGTCACCTACAATGAGCAGTTCTTC. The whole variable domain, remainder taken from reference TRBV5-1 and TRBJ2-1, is KAGVTQTPRYLIKTRGQQVTLSCSPISGHRSVSWYQQTPGQGLQFLFEYFSETQRNKGNFPGRFSGRQFSNSRSEMNVSTLELGDSALYLCASSLEVTYNEQFFGPGTRLTVL.

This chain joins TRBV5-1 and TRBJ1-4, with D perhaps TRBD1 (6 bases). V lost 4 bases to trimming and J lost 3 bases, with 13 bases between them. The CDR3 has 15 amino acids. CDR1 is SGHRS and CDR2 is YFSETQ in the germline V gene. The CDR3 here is CASSPTGISNEKLFF. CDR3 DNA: TGCGCCAGCAGCCCCACAGGGATTTCTAATGAAAAACTGTTTTTT.

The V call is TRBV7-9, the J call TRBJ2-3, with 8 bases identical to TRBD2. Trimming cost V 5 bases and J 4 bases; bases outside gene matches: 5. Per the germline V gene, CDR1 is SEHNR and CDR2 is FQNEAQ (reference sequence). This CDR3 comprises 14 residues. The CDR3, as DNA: TGTGCCAGCAGCCTCGGGGGGGACCCAGATACGCAGTATTTT. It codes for CASSLGGDPDTQYF.

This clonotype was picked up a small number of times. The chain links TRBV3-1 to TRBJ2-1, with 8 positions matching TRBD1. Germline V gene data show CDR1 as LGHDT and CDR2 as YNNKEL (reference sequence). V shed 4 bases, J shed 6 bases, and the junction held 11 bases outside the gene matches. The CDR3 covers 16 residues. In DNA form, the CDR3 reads TGTGCCAGCAGCCCACTTACAGGGGGAAGAAGCAATGAGCAGTTCTTC. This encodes CASSPLTGGRSNEQFF.

CDR3 sequence reads: CASSLWDRSDTQYF. The DNA of the CDR3 is TGTGCCAGCAGCTTGTGGGACAGGTCAGATACGCAGTATTTT. The V call is TRBV5-5, the J call TRBJ2-3, with TRBD1 identical over 8 bases. J gave up 4 bases and V 1 base, and 2 bases lay outside the gene matches. CDR3 length: 14 amino acids. Germline values: CDR1 SGHKS, CDR2 YYEKEE (reference sequence).

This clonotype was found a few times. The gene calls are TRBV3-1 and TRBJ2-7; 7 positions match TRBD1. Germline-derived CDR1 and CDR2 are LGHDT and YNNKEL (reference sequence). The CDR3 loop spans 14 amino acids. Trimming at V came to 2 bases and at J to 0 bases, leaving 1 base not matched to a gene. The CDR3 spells CASSQRGLSYEQYF. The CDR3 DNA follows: TGTGCCAGCAGCCAAAGGGGGCTCTCCTACGAGCAGTACTTC.

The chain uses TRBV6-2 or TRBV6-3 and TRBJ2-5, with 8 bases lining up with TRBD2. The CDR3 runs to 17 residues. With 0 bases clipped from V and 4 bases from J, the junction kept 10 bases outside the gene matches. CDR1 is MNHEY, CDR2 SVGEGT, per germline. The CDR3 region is CASSYSSRGGLGETQYF. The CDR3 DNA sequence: TGTGCCAGCAGTTACTCGAGTCGGGGGGGCTTGGGAGAGACCCAGTACTTC.

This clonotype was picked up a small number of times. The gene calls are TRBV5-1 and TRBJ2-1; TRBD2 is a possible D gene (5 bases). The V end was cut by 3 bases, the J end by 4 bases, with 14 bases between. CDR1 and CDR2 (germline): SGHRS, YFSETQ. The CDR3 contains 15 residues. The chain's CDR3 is CASSWERNPYNEQFF. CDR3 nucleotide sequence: TGCGCCAGCAGCTGGGAGCGGAACCCTTACAATGAGCAGTTCTTC.

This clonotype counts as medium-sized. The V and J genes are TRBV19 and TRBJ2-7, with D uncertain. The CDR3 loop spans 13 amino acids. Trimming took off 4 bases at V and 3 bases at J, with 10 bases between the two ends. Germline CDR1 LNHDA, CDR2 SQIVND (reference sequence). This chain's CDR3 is CASSSGSFYEQYF. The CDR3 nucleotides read TGTGCCAGTAGTAGCGGAAGCTTCTACGAGCAGTACTTC.

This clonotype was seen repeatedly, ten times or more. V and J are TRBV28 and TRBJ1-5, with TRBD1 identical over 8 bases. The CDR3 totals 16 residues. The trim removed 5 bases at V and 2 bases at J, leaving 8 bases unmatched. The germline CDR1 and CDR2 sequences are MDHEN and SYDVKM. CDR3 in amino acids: CASSPTQGDGNQPQHF. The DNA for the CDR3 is TGTGCCAGCAGTCCCACACAGGGGGATGGCAATCAGCCCCAGCATTTT.

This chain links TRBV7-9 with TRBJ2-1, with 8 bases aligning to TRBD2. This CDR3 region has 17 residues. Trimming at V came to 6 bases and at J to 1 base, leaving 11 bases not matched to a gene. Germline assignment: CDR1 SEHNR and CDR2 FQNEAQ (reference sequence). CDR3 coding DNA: TGTGCCAGCAGTCCGGCCGGGGGGGTCAGGTCCTACAATGAGCAGTTCTTC. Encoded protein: CASSPAGGVRSYNEQFF.

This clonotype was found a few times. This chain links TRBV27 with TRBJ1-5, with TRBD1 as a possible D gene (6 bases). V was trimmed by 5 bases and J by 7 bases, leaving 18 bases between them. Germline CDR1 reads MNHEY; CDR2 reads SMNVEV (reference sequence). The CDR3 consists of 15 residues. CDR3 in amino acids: CASSAGAGQRQPQHF. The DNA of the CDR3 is TGTGCCAGCAGTGCGGGGGCGGGGCAGAGGCAGCCCCAGCATTTT.

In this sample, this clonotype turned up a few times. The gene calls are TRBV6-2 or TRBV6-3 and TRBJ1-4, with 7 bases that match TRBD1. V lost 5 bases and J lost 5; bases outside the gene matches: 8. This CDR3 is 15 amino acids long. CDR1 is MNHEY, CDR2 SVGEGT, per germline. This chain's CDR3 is CASSRAGTANEKLFF. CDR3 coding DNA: TGTGCCAGCAGTCGAGCCGGGACAGCAAATGAAAAACTGTTTTTT.

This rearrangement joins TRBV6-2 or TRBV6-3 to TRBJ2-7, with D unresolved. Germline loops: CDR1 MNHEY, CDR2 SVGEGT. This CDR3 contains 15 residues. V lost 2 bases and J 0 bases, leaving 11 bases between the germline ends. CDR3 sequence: CASSYLASSSYEQYF. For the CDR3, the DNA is TGTGCCAGCAGTTACCTGGCTTCGAGCTCCTACGAGCAGTACTTC.

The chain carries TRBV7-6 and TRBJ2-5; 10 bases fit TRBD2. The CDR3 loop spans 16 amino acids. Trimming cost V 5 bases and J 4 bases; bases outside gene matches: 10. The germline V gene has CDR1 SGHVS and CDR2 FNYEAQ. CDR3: CASSPRLAGQGETQYF. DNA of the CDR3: TGTGCCAGCAGCCCGCGACTAGCGGGCCAGGGAGAGACCCAGTACTTC.

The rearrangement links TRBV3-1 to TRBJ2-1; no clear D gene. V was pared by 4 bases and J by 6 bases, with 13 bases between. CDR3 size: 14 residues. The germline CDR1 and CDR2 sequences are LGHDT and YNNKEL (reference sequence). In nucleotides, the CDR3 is TGTGCCAGCAGCCCTCGGGTGGGCCGCAATGAGCAGTTCTTC. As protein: CASSPRVGRNEQFF.

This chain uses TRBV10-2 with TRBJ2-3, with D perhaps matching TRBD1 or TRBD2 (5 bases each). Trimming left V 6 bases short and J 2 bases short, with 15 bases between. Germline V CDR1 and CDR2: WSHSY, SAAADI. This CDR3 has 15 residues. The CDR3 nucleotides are TGCGCCAGCAGGCTAGGGACCATTCACACAGATACGCAGTATTTT. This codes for CASRLGTIHTDTQYF.

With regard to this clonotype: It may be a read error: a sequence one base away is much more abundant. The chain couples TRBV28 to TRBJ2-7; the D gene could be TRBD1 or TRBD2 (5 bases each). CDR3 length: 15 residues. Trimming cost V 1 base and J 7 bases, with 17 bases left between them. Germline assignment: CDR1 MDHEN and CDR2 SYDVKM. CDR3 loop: CASSLLDMEVGEQYF. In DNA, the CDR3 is TGTGCCAGCAGTTTATTGGACATGGAGGTAGGGGAGCAGTACTTC.

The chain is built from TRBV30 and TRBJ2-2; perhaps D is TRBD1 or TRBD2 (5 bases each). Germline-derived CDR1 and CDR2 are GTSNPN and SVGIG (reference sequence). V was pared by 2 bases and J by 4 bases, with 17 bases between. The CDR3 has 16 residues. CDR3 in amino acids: CAWSTRPNGATGELFF. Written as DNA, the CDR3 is TGTGCCTGGAGTACTCGGCCAAACGGGGCCACCGGGGAGCTGTTTTTT.